These 28 T cell receptor beta chains were all obtained from the same sample, sequenced in a study of beta chain features in type 1 diabetes. Reverse transcription of all isolated RNA meant that expressed TCRB transcripts were sequenced. Libraries were prepared by immunoSEQ multiplex PCR; TCRdb keeps only in-frame clonotypes and omits some of them. Here the sample spans around 450,000 clones, 9.5% to 12% being singletons. The sequenced sample consisted of naive CD4+ T cells from blood. These receptors came from a young woman in good health.

V and J are TRBV2 and TRBJ2-2, with 7 bases lining up with TRBD1. CDR3 size: 13 residues. Germline CDR1 and CDR2: SNHLY and FYNNEI. J lost 4 bases, V lost 4 bases, and 0 bases had no gene match. The CDR3 loop reads CASSGQGTGELFF. Written as DNA, the CDR3 is TGTGCCAGCAGTGGACAGGGCACCGGGGAGCTGTTTTTT.

This chain joins TRBV7-9 and TRBJ2-7, with D perhaps TRBD1 or TRBD2 (5 bases each). There are 14 residues in the CDR3. Germline CDR1 SEHNR, CDR2 FQNEAQ (reference sequence). Trimming cost V 4 bases and J 1 base, with 11 bases left between them. The chain's CDR3 is CASSSGLFSYEQYF. The CDR3 bases are TGTGCCAGCAGCTCGGGGCTATTTTCCTACGAGCAGTACTTC.

V usage is TRBV28 and J usage is TRBJ2-1, with 7 bases aligning to TRBD1. The length of the CDR3 is 12 residues. CDR1 and CDR2 from the germline V gene are MDHEN and SYDVKM. V shed 5 bases and J 8 bases; nucleotides not matched to a gene: 3. The CDR3 reads CASSLDRHEQFF. The CDR3 nucleotides are TGTGCCAGCAGTCTGGACAGGCATGAGCAGTTCTTC.

This clone has only a few counts. The chain is built from TRBV5-1 and TRBJ2-3; possible D gene TRBD2, 5 bases. The germline V gene has CDR1 SGHRS and CDR2 YFSETQ. Trimming pared 1 base from V and 6 bases from J, leaving 15 bases between. The CDR3 has 15 amino acids. The CDR3 DNA reads TGCGCCAGCAGCTTGTCTGTGAGTGAGGGTGATACGCAGTATTTT. The encoded protein is CASSLSVSEGDTQYF.

With respect to this clone: The same CDR3 arises from other DNA sequences in this sample as well. The gene calls are TRBV7-9 and TRBJ1-1; D is unclear. Germline CDR1 reads SEHNR; CDR2 reads FQNEAQ (reference sequence). The CDR3 loop spans 10 amino acids. Trimming stripped 3 bases from V and 8 bases from J, with 4 bases between. This chain's CDR3 is CASSLSEAFF. CDR3 DNA sequence: TGTGCCAGCAGCTTGAGCGAAGCTTTCTTT.

This clone was seen a handful of times. CDR3 protein: CATSSYLRDTQYF. DNA of the CDR3: TGTGCCACCAGCAGTTATCTTCGGGATACGCAGTATTTT. The chain uses TRBV15 and TRBJ2-3, with unresolved D. The ends were cut back, 3 bases at V and 6 bases at J, with 10 bases in the middle. Germline V lookup: CDR1 LNHNV, CDR2 YYDKDF (reference sequence). This CDR3 contains 13 residues. The full variable domain, completed using reference TRBV15 and TRBJ2-3, is DAMVIQNPRYQVTQFGKPVTLSCSQTLNHNVMYWYQQKSSQAPKLLFHYYDKDFNNEADTPDNFQSRRPNTSFCFLDIRSPGLGDTAMYLCATSSYLRDTQYFGPGTRLTVL.

The table lists this clone with a few counts. The V gene is TRBV7-2, the J gene TRBJ2-5; 7 positions match TRBD1. Trimming at V came to 5 bases and at J to 5 bases, leaving 8 bases not matched to a gene. CDR1 and CDR2 (germline): SGHTA, FQGNSA. The CDR3 covers 14 residues. The CDR3 region is CASSVGTASETQYF. The CDR3 nucleotides read TGTGCCAGCAGCGTCGGGACAGCCTCTGAGACCCAGTACTTC.

The J gene is TRBJ2-1, the V gene TRBV28; a weak D match, TRBD2 (5 bases). V was clipped by 4 bases and J by 9 bases, with 10 bases between them. The CDR3 runs to 12 residues. CDR1 is MDHEN, CDR2 SYDVKM, per germline. CDR3 sequence reads: CASSSPGGEQFF. CDR3 nucleotide sequence: TGTGCCAGCAGTTCCCCCGGAGGTGAGCAGTTCTTC.

V usage is TRBV14 and J usage is TRBJ2-2, with D unresolved. In germline, CDR1 is SGHDN, CDR2 FVKESK. The germline V and J ends were trimmed by 2 bases and 2 bases, with 9 bases remaining between them. There are 15 residues in the CDR3. The CDR3 loop is CASSQFRVNTGELFF. The DNA of the CDR3 is TGTGCCAGCAGCCAATTTCGGGTTAACACCGGGGAGCTGTTTTTT.

The chain links TRBV29-1 to TRBJ2-7; 7 nucleotides match TRBD1. CDR3 size: 12 residues. Germline CDR1 and CDR2: SQVTM and ANQGSEA. Trimming at V came to 7 bases and at J to 2 bases, leaving 5 bases not matched to a gene. The CDR3 spells CSAGDSPYEQYF. For the CDR3, the DNA is TGCAGCGCTGGGGACAGTCCCTACGAGCAGTACTTC.

This sequence joins TRBV5-6 and TRBJ1-2; 7 bases agree with TRBD1. With V trimmed by 4 bases and J by 5 bases, 8 bases remained unmatched. The CDR3 contains 14 residues. The germline gives CDR1 SGHDT, CDR2 YYEEEE. CDR3 nucleotide sequence: TGTGCCAGCAGCAATCCACAGGGGCGGTATGGCTACACCTTC. Amino acids: CASSNPQGRYGYTF.

Note on this clone: The sample contains more than one DNA sequence encoding this CDR3. The chain links TRBV7-2 to TRBJ1-2; a possible D gene is TRBD1 (5 bases). From germline, CDR1 is SGHTA and CDR2 FQGNSA. Trimming shortened V by 3 bases and J by 0 bases, and 8 bases separated the two germline ends. The CDR3 runs to 14 residues. The CDR3 DNA follows: TGTGCCAGCAGCTTTGGGGCAGCTAACTATGGCTACACCTTC. This translates into CASSFGAANYGYTF.

This clone was seen a handful of times. At one end the junction does not follow the germline gene, possibly because of a read error. V gene TRBV28 combines with J gene TRBJ2-6, with 7 bases fitting TRBD2. The CDR3 totals 15 residues. The germline CDR1 and CDR2 sequences are MDHEN and SYDVKM. CDR3 bases: TGTGCCCGCAGTTTACGGGGGGCTGGGGCCAACGTCCTGACTTTC. As protein: CARSLRGAGANVLTF.

V gene TRBV10-3 combines with J gene TRBJ1-1; TRBD1 matches at 7 bases. CDR3 size: 14 residues. Germline trimming cut 5 bases from V and 6 bases from J; bases unmatched to any gene: 9. Germline-derived CDR1 and CDR2 are ENHRY and SYGVKD. The CDR3 spells CAISFDRETSEAFF. The CDR3 bases are TGTGCCATCAGTTTCGACAGGGAAACCTCTGAAGCTTTCTTT.

This clone was detected a few times. This chain links TRBV7-9 with TRBJ2-1; D might be TRBD1 or TRBD2, each matching 5 bases. This CDR3 spans 15 amino acids. Germline V CDR1 and CDR2: SEHNR, FQNEAQ (reference sequence). Trimming stripped 6 bases from V and 8 bases from J, with 20 bases between. CDR3 DNA sequence: TGTGCCAGCAGTTACGGGACCGGGTTTCAGGATGAGCAGTTCTTC. It encodes CASSYGTGFQDEQFF.

This clone was counted a few times. The chain carries TRBV11-3 and TRBJ2-1; no clear D gene. With 3 bases removed from V and 5 bases from J, the gap between germline ends came to 8 bases. The CDR3 spans 13 residues. The germline V gene encodes CDR1 SGHNT and CDR2 YENEEA. The CDR3: CASSFGRDNEQFF. The CDR3, as DNA: TGTGCCAGCAGCTTCGGGCGAGACAATGAGCAGTTCTTC.

Only a few counts were recorded for this clone. The chain is built from TRBV4-2 and TRBJ1-3; 7 nucleotides match TRBD1. The CDR3 totals 16 residues. J was trimmed by 0 bases and V by 4 bases; bases with no gene match: 6. CDR1 is LGHNA, CDR2 YNFKEQ, per germline. This CDR3 is CASSREDRVSGNTIYF. In DNA, the CDR3 is TGTGCCAGCAGCCGCGAAGACAGGGTCTCTGGAAACACCATATATTTT.

The chain's CDR3 is CASSLRTGAYNEQFF. CDR3 sequence (DNA): TGTGCCAGCAGCCTAAGGACAGGGGCCTACAATGAGCAGTTCTTC. The V call is TRBV13, the J call TRBJ2-1; 9 nucleotides align to TRBD1. Unmatched junction bases numbered 4, after V lost 5 bases and J lost 2 bases. In germline, CDR1 is PRHDT, CDR2 FYEKMQ (reference sequence). CDR3 size: 15 residues.

About this clone itself: A much larger clone differs from this one at a single base, so this may be a read error. Within the sample, other DNA sequences also encode this same CDR3. The rearrangement links TRBV7-9 to TRBJ2-1; D is undetermined. Germline V lookup: CDR1 SEHNR, CDR2 FQNEAQ (reference sequence). The CDR3 is 10 amino acids. V lost 2 bases, J lost 9 bases, and 2 bases lay in between. In DNA, the CDR3 is TGTGCCAGCAGCTTAATTGAGCAGTTCTTC. Translation: CASSLIEQFF.

This clone showed up just once. The V and J genes are TRBV6-6 and TRBJ2-3; D remains ambiguous. Looked up from germline, CDR1 is MNHNY and CDR2 is SVGAGI (reference sequence). Trimming shortened V by 5 bases and J by 1 base, and 13 bases separated the two germline ends. The CDR3 is 15 residues long. In DNA form, the CDR3 reads TGTGCCAGCAGTCTGGGGATTGGCGGCACAGATACGCAGTATTTT. Amino acids: CASSLGIGGTDTQYF.

The J gene is TRBJ2-7, the V gene TRBV7-2; 10 bases agree with TRBD2. This CDR3 contains 17 residues. Germline lookup yields CDR1 SGHTA and CDR2 FQGNSA. J gave up 6 bases and V 1 base, and 12 bases lay outside the gene matches. The CDR3 region is CASSLGVAGGKVFEQYF. CDR3 DNA sequence: TGTGCCAGCAGCTTAGGGGTAGCGGGAGGAAAGGTCTTCGAGCAGTACTTC.

Written as DNA, the CDR3 is TGTGCCAGCAGTGACCCTCGACGGGACTATGGCTACACCTTC. Encoded protein: CASSDPRRDYGYTF. V usage is TRBV25-1 and J usage is TRBJ1-2, with D hard to call. CDR1 MGHDK and CDR2 SYGVNS come from the germline V gene. There are 14 residues in the CDR3. The V and J ends lost 3 bases and 3 bases respectively, with 11 bases between them.

The rearrangement links TRBV7-2 to TRBJ1-4, with 7 bases that match TRBD1. Trimming removed 2 bases from V and 2 bases from J; junction bases left unmatched: 8. This CDR3 is built from 17 residues. From germline, CDR1 is SGHTA and CDR2 FQGNSA. The CDR3 nucleotides are TGTGCCAGCAGCTTACAAGCGGGCAGGGGGACTAATGAAAAACTGTTTTTT. Its translation is CASSLQAGRGTNEKLFF.

This clone has only a few counts. The CDR3 sequence is CASRPGQGSWAFF. CDR3 bases: TGCGCCAGCAGACCGGGACAGGGTTCCTGGGCTTTCTTT. V is TRBV5-1 and J is TRBJ1-1, with 9 bases identical to TRBD1. With 5 bases clipped from V and 11 bases from J, the junction kept 10 bases outside the gene matches. Germline V gives CDR1 SGHRS, CDR2 YFSETQ. The CDR3 is 13 amino acids.

This clone was recorded a few times. J is TRBJ2-1 and V is TRBV7-9, with 13 bases fitting TRBD2. The CDR3 contains 15 residues. V trimming: 10 bases; J trimming: 4 bases; junction bases outside the gene matches: 7. CDR1 SEHNR and CDR2 FQNEAQ come from the germline V gene (reference sequence). CDR3 sequence (DNA): TGTGCCACCGCTTTACTAGCGGGAGGGTACAATGAGCAGTTCTTC. Translated, it gives CATALLAGGYNEQFF.

This chain connects TRBV9 to TRBJ2-5; TRBD2 matches at 9 bases. The CDR3 consists of 15 residues. Looked up from germline, CDR1 is SGDLS and CDR2 is YYNGEE. J gave up 7 bases and V 3 bases, and 10 bases lay outside the gene matches. The CDR3 bases are TGTGCCAGCAGCGCGAGAGGACTAGCGAGCGGGACCCAGTACTTC. This translates into CASSARGLASGTQYF.

Only a few counts were recorded for this clone. The rearrangement links TRBV4-2 to TRBJ2-1; D possibly corresponds to TRBD2 (6 bases). The V gene lost 1 base and the J gene lost 4 bases, with 14 bases spanning the gap. CDR1 LGHNA and CDR2 YNFKEQ come from the germline V gene. This CDR3 is built from 16 residues. This chain's CDR3 is CASSQVLGGIYNEQFF. Written as DNA, the CDR3 is TGTGCCAGCAGCCAAGTGTTGGGAGGAATTTACAATGAGCAGTTCTTC.

This clone came up a few times. The chain recombines TRBV11-2 with TRBJ2-1; the D is unclear. Trimming took 4 bases from V and 4 from J, leaving 11 bases between them. The CDR3 is 14 residues long. The germline gives CDR1 SGHAT, CDR2 FQNNGV. CDR3 loop: CASSSSPFYNEQFF. CDR3 DNA: TGTGCCAGCAGCTCGTCCCCGTTTTACAATGAGCAGTTCTTC.